Listed below are T cell receptor beta chains from one sample, sequenced in a study of cytomegalovirus exposure and HLA in healthy donors. TCRdb keeps only in-frame clones here, not all; method: immunoSEQ multiplex PCR. This repertoire shows about 200,000 clones, 75% to 85% found once; its top ten account for around 15%. The sequenced sample was PBMCs. The source is a woman aged 25 to 45 in good health and CMV-seropositive. Each CDR3 is given with its conserved first and last residue. A D gene is named only where the DNA matches it firmly. Only some rows state a clone size, as once, few, many or a class for expanded clones.

clone_size d_call j_call v_call cdr3_nt cdr3_aa
once NA TRBJ2-5 TRBV4-1 TGCGCCAGCAGCCAAGAAGTAACATTCCAAGAGACCCAGTACTTC CASSQEVTFQETQYF
NA NA TRBJ1-1 TRBV20-1 TGCAGTGCTAGAGAATTAGTTGAAGCTTTCTTT CSARELVEAFF
once TRBD1 TRBJ2-3 TRBV5-1 TGCGCCAGCAGCTTGGACTACAGGGGAGTGACAGATACGCAGTATTTT CASSLDYRGVTDTQYF
NA NA TRBJ2-3 TRBV7-9 TGTGCCAGCAGCTTGTCGGGGATTTCGCCAGATACGCAGTATTTT CASSLSGISPDTQYF
NA NA TRBJ1-1 TRBV7-9 TGTGCCAGCAGCCCCCCGGGTGGGACTGAAGCTTTCTTT CASSPPGGTEAFF
NA TRBD2 TRBJ2-1 TRBV6-5 TGTGCCAGCAGCCTAACTAGCGCGGCCTACAATGAGCAGTTCTTC CASSLTSAAYNEQFF
NA NA TRBJ1-1 TRBV30 TGTGCCTGGTCCGACAGGAGGACTGAAGCTTTCTTT CAWSDRRTEAFF
NA NA TRBJ1-3 TRBV7-9 TGTGCCAGCAGCTTAGCATTCCAGGTTACGGGAAACACCATATATTTT CASSLAFQVTGNTIYF
NA NA TRBJ2-5 TRBV7-9 TGTGCCAGCAGCTTAGGGGGAGTTGTAGAGACCCAGTACTTC CASSLGGVVETQYF
NA TRBD1 TRBJ1-2 TRBV2 TGTGCCAGCAGTTTTGACAGGGTGGATGGCTACACCTTC CASSFDRVDGYTF
NA TRBD1 TRBJ1-2 TRBV28 TGTGCCAGCAGCCTTCCGACAGGGTTGAAGAATGGCTACACCTTC CASSLPTGLKNGYTF
once TRBD2 TRBJ2-1 TRBV11-3 TGTGCCAGCAGCATACTAGCGGGGTATGAGCAGTTCTTC CASSILAGYEQFF
NA TRBD2 TRBJ2-3 TRBV5-1 TGCGCCAGCAGCTGGAGCGGGAGAACGGGCACAGATACGCAGTATTTT CASSWSGRTGTDTQYF
NA TRBD2 TRBJ2-1 TRBV14 TGTGCCAGCAGCCAAGTTCCTGGGACTAGCGGGAGGACTTTCTACAATGAGCAGTTCTTC CASSQVPGTSGRTFYNEQFF
NA NA TRBJ2-7 TRBV7-3 TGTGCCAGCAGCTTAGGCGCTAGCGCCTACTACGAGCAGTACTTC CASSLGASAYYEQYF
few TRBD2 TRBJ2-3 TRBV29-1 TGCAGCGGATCGGGACTAGCGGGTATCACAGATACGCAGTATTTT CSGSGLAGITDTQYF
NA NA TRBJ2-2 TRBV6-5 TGTGCCAGCAGATACGGAGGTCCGAACACCGGGGAGCTGTTTTTT CASRYGGPNTGELFF
NA NA TRBJ2-7 TRBV19 TGTGCCAGTAACTCTCAAAGCTCCTACGAGCAGTACTTC CASNSQSSYEQYF
NA TRBD1 TRBJ2-7 TRBV11-3 TGTGCCAGCAGCTTACATTTAGGGACAGAGAATTTCCGAAGCTCCTACGAGCAGTACTTC CASSLHLGTENFRSSYEQYF
NA NA TRBJ2-1 TRBV28 TGTGCCAGCACCGGACTGTACAATGAGCAGTTCTTC CASTGLYNEQFF
NA NA TRBJ2-2 TRBV6-5 TGTGCCAGCGGAGACACCGGGGAGCTGTTTTTT CASGDTGELFF
NA NA TRBJ1-1 TRBV29-1 TGCAGCGTTGAAGAAGGGAGCTCGAGCACTGAAGCTTTCTTT CSVEEGSSSTEAFF
NA NA TRBJ2-7 TRBV18 TGTGCCAGCTCACCAGGCCCGGGGAAGCAGTACTTC CASSPGPGKQYF
NA NA TRBJ2-5 TRBV15 TGTGCCACCAGCAGACAACGGGGTGGGGAGACCCAGTACTTC CATSRQRGGETQYF
NA NA TRBJ1-4 TRBV5-5 TGTGCCAGCAGCTTGTTCATCGGGGAAAATGAAAAACTGTTTTTT CASSLFIGENEKLFF
once TRBD2 TRBJ2-5 TRBV5-5 TGTGCCAGCAGCCTGGGGACTAGCGGGTTCCAAGAGACCCAGTACTTC CASSLGTSGFQETQYF
NA NA TRBJ2-7 TRBV6-1 TGTGCCAGCAGTGAATTAGTCACCGTCCTTGTCTACGAGCAGTACTTC CASSELVTVLVYEQYF
NA NA TRBJ2-7 TRBV6-1 TGTGCCAGCAATAAAAGTAGCAGGAGGGACCACGAGCAGTACTTC CASNKSSRRDHEQYF
NA NA TRBJ2-1 TRBV7-8 TGTGCCAGCAGCTCCCCGTTGGGACAAAACAATGAGCAGTTCTTC CASSSPLGQNNEQFF
few TRBD1 TRBJ1-5 TRBV19 TGTGCCAGTAGTCTGGACAGGGGGTTGATACAGCCCCAGCATTTT CASSLDRGLIQPQHF
NA NA TRBJ1-5 TRBV19 TGTGCCAGCGAACATAGCAATCAGCCCCAGCATTTT CASEHSNQPQHF
NA TRBD1 TRBJ1-4 TRBV5-1 TGCGCCAGCAGCTTGGGACAGGGCTCCTATGAAAAACTGTTTTTT CASSLGQGSYEKLFF
few NA TRBJ1-2 TRBV28 TGTGCCAGCAGTTTGCCAGGCTATGGCTACACCTTC CASSLPGYGYTF
NA TRBD1 TRBJ1-2 TRBV5-1 TGCGCCAGCAGCCCGGACAGGGATTGGGATGGCTACACCTTC CASSPDRDWDGYTF
NA NA TRBJ1-4 TRBV15 TGTGCCACCAGCAGAGGAGAGATTGCAACTAATGAAAAACTGTTTTTT CATSRGEIATNEKLFF
once NA TRBJ2-5 TRBV11-1 TGTGCCAGCAGCTCCCACAGGGAGACCCAGTACTTC CASSSHRETQYF
NA NA TRBJ2-1 TRBV7-9 TGTGCCAGCAGCTTAGCGGGAGTTGACAATGAGCAGTTCTTC CASSLAGVDNEQFF
NA NA TRBJ2-3 TRBV6-5 TGTGCCGTACAGGGTAGCACAGATACGCAGTATTTT CAVQGSTDTQYF
NA TRBD1 TRBJ2-7 TRBV6-5 TGTGCCAGCATAGGGAAGGACAGGGGAGTCCACGAGCAGTACTTC CASIGKDRGVHEQYF
NA TRBD2 TRBJ2-1 TRBV14 TGTGCCAGCAGCCACTTCACAGGACTAGCGGGACTCGATGAGCAGTTCTTC CASSHFTGLAGLDEQFF
NA NA TRBJ1-5 TRBV29-1 TGCAGCGTTCACCCCGAGGTGTTTGGAGAGGGTAGCAATCAGCCCCAGCATTTT CSVHPEVFGEGSNQPQHF
NA TRBD1 TRBJ1-1 TRBV6-1 TGTGCCAGCAGTTTCTCAGGGGGCTATGAAGCTTTCTTT CASSFSGGYEAFF
NA TRBD2 TRBJ2-2 TRBV28 TGTGCCAGCAGTTTATTTCTAGCGGGAGTGGGGGAGCTGTTTTTT CASSLFLAGVGELFF
once TRBD1 TRBJ1-2 TRBV27 TGTGCCAGCAGTTTAAGGGGGCGTAACTATGGCTACACCTTC CASSLRGRNYGYTF
NA TRBD1 TRBJ1-2 TRBV5-6 TGTGCCAGCAGCCCCCGGGACAGGGGACTGGGCTACACCTTC CASSPRDRGLGYTF
NA NA TRBJ1-4 TRBV10-3 TGTGCCATCAGTGAATGGGCAACTGGGAATGAAAAACTGTTTTTT CAISEWATGNEKLFF
NA NA TRBJ1-5 TRBV5-6 TGTGCCAGCAGCTTATGGCGAGGGAGCAATCAGCCCCAGCATTTT CASSLWRGSNQPQHF
few TRBD2 TRBJ2-7 TRBV4-1 TGCGCCAGCAGCCCCCGGACTAGCGGGGGCCTGGAGGAGCAGTACTTC CASSPRTSGGLEEQYF
NA NA TRBJ1-2 TRBV7-2 TGTGCCAGCAGCTTCCAGGTGGGGCTGGGGAACTATGGCTACACCTTC CASSFQVGLGNYGYTF
NA TRBD1 TRBJ1-5 TRBV27 TGTGCCAGCAGCTTAACAGGGGGCTCGAATCAGCCCCAGCATTTT CASSLTGGSNQPQHF
NA TRBD1 TRBJ1-2 TRBV6-1 TGTGCCAGCAGGTTACAGGGGTGGGAAGGCTACACCTTC CASRLQGWEGYTF
NA NA TRBJ1-3 TRBV2 TGTGCCACCACAGAGACAGTAGCTGGAAACACCATATATTTT CATTETVAGNTIYF
NA TRBD2 TRBJ2-1 TRBV13 TGTGCCAGCAGCTTAGCGGGAGGCCCCTCTATCAATGAGCAGTTCTTC CASSLAGGPSINEQFF
NA TRBD2 TRBJ2-3 TRBV27 TGTGCCAGCAGTTCCCCGGCTAGCGGGAGTGCAGATACGCAGTATTTT CASSSPASGSADTQYF
NA TRBD1 TRBJ2-1 TRBV5-6 TGTGCCAGCAGCTTGAGGGGGCAGGGGGCCCCCTACAATGAGCAGTTCTTC CASSLRGQGAPYNEQFF
NA NA TRBJ1-1 TRBV28 TGTGCCAGCAGCATAGCCCGTGGAGCTTTCTTT CASSIARGAFF
NA NA TRBJ2-1 TRBV19 TGTGCCAGTAGTAAACTAGCCAATGAGCAGTTCTTC CASSKLANEQFF